Here is one T cell receptor beta chain with its context. The data derive from a study of glioma-infiltrating T cells after dendritic cell vaccination. The table came from immunoSEQ multiplex PCR; TCRdb's copy has only in-frame clones and leaves some out. The data show some 70,000 clones, with around 86% seen just once and less than 9.5% held by the top ten. Fresh-frozen tumor tissue and more than two years of survival data were available for all. CDR1 is SGHVS, CDR2 FQNEAQ, per germline. The CDR3 is 16 amino acids. Trimming shortened V by 1 base and J by 5 bases, and 12 bases separated the two germline ends.

The specimen was blood, collected before dendritic cell vaccination. The V call is TRBV7-8, the J call TRBJ1-6, with D possibly matching TRBD1 (5 bases). This TCR was recovered from a human donor with glioblastoma. The CDR3 coding sequence is TGTGCCAGCAGCTTAGGGTCCAGGGCCAATAATTCACCCCTCCACTTT. Translating it yields CASSLGSRANNSPLHF.